Sequencing of this T cell receptor beta chain was carried out in a study of T cell responses to AZD1222 COVID-19 vaccine (dated by TCRdb to about 2021). About the investigation overall: TCR sequencing covered more than 230 trial participants: some 210 given two doses of AZD1222 and 26 given two doses of MenACWY control vaccine. Trial participants were enrolled by age into 18-55, 56-69 and 70-plus year subgroups, with approximately 160, 26 and 62 TCR-sequenced participants respectively.

The full study reports these points: The 56-69-year group was small, and its depth increase did not reach significance, likely because of low power. Vaccine-associated CD4 TCRs spanned the whole spike protein, with dominant responses in regions 160-218 and 743-854. A significant rise in spike-specific TCR breadth and depth was observed after two AZD1222 doses relative to day 0 and relative to MenACWY recipients. Conclusions about previously exposed vaccinees were limited because only six or seven AZD1222 recipients were SARS-CoV-2 seropositive at baseline. Epitopes outside the regions mutated in the B.1.351 and B.1.1.7 variants were reportedly recognized by nearly half of the unique spike-specific TCRs. Participants were mostly white British, with more females than males. The authors suggested clonal diversity may have been underestimated. Because no day 14 peak-response samples were available, the repertoires could be characterized only after the peak T cell response.

The CDR3 regions of human TCRbeta chains were subjected to immunosequencing. As for the original processing: Repertoire TCRs were checked for matches against a reference library of SARS-CoV-2-specific TCRs that had been generated using the MIRA antigen-specificity platform. Breadth meant the fraction of unique TCRs that were SARS-CoV-2-associated, whereas depth meant the fraction of total T cells that were SARS-CoV-2-associated. Each spike-specific TCR was assigned to its reactive spike region and to a CD4 or CD8 class using the MIRA data. Log10-transformed breadth and depth values were compared by one-way ANOVA with Sidak's multiple comparisons tests. Here the immuneACCESS table is served through TCRdb, limited to in-frame sequences with V and J called. Missing clones are a known gap in these copies; in checked studies unresolved V genes cover under half, and the rest lacks a known reason. V, J and clone size are taken as reported in that table, and D and trimming were inferred from the DNA itself. For this sample there are about 140,000 clones; 92% appear just once. The ten top clones hold around 3.5% of the sample.

Of note for this clone: Its antigen is unknown. Base quality data are lacking; no much larger clone is found one base away.

This sample's time point label indicates: about 28 days (+/-7) after the second vaccine dose. Because spike-specific TCR depth and breadth did not differ between the two schedules, AZD1222 recipients who got a second dose at roughly 4 weeks were pooled with those who got a second dose at roughly 12 weeks. Vaccinee samples came from UK trials COV001 and COV002, including a single-blind randomized controlled phase 2/3 trial of AZD1222 (ChAdOx1 nCoV-19) in healthy adults. For TCRbeta chain sequencing, PBMC samples were collected from trial participants at day 0 and at day 28 after the second dose. The CDR3 holds 16 amino acids from the cysteine to the phenylalanine. The entry retains the CDR3 DNA only, 48 bases that are in frame from base 1. The germline V gene provides CDR1 MGHRA and CDR2 YSYEKL. V loses 4 bases, J loses 1 base, and the germline ends lie 14 bases apart.

The receptor was derived from an adult who received the AZD1222 COVID-19 vaccine. The sequencing here drew on peripheral blood, taken 28 days after the second AZD1222 dose. The V gene is TRBV4-1 and the J gene is TRBJ2-4; a tentative D match to TRBD2 spans 6 bases. The CDR3 reads CASSLWEEGAKNIQYF. The base sequence is TGCGCCAGCAGCCTCTGGGAGGAGGGGGCCAAAAACATTCAGTACTTC.